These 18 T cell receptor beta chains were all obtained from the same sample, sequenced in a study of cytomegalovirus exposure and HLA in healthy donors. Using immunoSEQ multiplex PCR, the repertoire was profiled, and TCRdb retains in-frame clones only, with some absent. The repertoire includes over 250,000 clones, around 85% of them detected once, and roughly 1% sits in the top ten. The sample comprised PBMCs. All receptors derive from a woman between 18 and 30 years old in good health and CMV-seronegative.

CDR3 amino acids: CASSLEGTSVGGELFF. CDR3 nucleotide sequence: TGTGCCAGCAGCTTAGAAGGGACTAGCGTTGGTGGGGAGCTGTTTTTT. V and J are TRBV7-8 and TRBJ2-2, with 10 bases aligning to TRBD2. The junction had 7 bases not matched to a gene; V was cut back by 1 base and J by 8 bases. The CDR3 length is 16 residues. CDR1 SGHVS and CDR2 FQNEAQ come from the germline V gene.

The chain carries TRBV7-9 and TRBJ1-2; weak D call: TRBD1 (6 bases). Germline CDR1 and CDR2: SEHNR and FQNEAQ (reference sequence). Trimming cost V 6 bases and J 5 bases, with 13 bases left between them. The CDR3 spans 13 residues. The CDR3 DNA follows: TGTGCCAGCAGTCTACAGGGTCGGTATGGCTACACCTTC. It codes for CASSLQGRYGYTF. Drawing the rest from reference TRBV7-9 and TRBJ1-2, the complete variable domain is DTGVSQNPRHKITKRGQNVTFRCDPISEHNRLYWYRQTLGQGPEFLTYFQNEAQLEKSRLLSDRFSAERPKGSFSTLEIQRTEQGDSAMYLCASSLQGRYGYTFGSGTRLTVV.

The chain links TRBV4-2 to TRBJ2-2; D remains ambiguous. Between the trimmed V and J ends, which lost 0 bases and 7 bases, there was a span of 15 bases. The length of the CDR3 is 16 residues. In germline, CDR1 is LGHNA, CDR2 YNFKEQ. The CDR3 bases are TGTGCCAGCAGCCAAGAATGGCCGCGGAGCAACGGGGAGCTGTTTTTT. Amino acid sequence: CASSQEWPRSNGELFF.

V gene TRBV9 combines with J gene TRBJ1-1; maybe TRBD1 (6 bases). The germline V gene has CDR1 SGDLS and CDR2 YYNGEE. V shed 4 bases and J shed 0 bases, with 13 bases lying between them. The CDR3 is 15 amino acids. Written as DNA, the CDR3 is TGTGCCAGCAGCACCTGGACAGACATGAACACTGAAGCTTTCTTT. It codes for CASSTWTDMNTEAFF.

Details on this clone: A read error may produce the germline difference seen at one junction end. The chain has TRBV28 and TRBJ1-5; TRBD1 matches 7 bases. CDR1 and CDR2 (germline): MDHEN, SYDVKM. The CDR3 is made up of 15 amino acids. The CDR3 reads CASSTQGSRKQPQHF. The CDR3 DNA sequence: TGTGCCAGCAGTACACAGGGGTCCCGCAAACAGCCCCAGCATTTT. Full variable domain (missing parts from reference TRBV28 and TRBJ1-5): DVKVTQSSRYLVKRTGEKVFLECVQDMDHENMFWYRQDPGLGLRLIYFSYDVKMKEKGDIPEGYSVSREKKERFSLILESASTNQTSMYLCASSTQGSRKQPQHFGDGTRLSIL.

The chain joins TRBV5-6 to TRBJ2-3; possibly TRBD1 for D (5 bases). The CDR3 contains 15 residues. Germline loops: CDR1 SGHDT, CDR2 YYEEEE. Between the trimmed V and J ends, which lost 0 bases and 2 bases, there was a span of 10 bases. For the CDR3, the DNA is TGTGCCAGCAGCTTGGAACAGGTCATCACAGATACGCAGTATTTT. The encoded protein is CASSLEQVITDTQYF.

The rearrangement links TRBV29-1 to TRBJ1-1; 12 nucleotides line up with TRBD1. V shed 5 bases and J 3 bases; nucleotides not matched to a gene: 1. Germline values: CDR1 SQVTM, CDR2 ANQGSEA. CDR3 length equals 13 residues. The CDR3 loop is CSVRDRGHTEAFF. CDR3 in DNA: TGCAGCGTTCGGGACAGGGGGCACACTGAAGCTTTCTTT.

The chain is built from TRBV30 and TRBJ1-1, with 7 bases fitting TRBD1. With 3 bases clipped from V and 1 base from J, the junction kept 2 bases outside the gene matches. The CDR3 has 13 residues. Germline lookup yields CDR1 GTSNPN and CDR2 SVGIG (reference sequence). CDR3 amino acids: CAWSRQGNTEAFF. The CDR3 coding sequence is TGTGCCTGGAGCCGACAGGGGAACACTGAAGCTTTCTTT.

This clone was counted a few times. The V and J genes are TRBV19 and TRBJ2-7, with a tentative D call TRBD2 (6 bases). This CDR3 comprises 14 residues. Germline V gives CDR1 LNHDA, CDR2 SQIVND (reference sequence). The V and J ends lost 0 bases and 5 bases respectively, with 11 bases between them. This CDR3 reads CASSIEGGTNEQYF. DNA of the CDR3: TGTGCCAGTAGTATAGAGGGCGGGACGAACGAGCAGTACTTC.

CDR3 residues: CASRPGTGPNSPLHF. CDR3 coding DNA: TGTGCCAGCCGTCCCGGGACAGGGCCAAATTCACCCCTCCACTTT. V and J are TRBV6-5 and TRBJ1-6; 9 nucleotides agree with TRBD1. V shed 8 bases, J shed 7 bases, and the junction held 9 bases outside the gene matches. This CDR3 is 15 amino acids long. The germline V gene encodes CDR1 MNHEY and CDR2 SVGAGI.

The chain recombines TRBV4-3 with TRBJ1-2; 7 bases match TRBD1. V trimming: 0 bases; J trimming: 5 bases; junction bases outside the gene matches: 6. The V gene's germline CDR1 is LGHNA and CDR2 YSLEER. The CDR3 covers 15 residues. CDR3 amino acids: CASSQDRTGVYGYTF. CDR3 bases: TGCGCCAGCAGCCAAGATCGGACAGGAGTGTATGGCTACACCTTC.

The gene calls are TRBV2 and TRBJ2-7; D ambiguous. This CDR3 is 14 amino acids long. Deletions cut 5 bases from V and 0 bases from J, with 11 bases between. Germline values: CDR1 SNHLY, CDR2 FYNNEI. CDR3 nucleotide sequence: TGTGCCAGCAGTTACCTAAAGAGCTCCTACGAGCAGTACTTC. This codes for CASSYLKSSYEQYF.

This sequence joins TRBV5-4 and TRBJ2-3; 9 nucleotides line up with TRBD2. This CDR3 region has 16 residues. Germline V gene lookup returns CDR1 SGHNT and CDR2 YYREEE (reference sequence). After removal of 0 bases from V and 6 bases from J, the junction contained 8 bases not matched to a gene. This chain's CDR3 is CASSLAGGLAGDTQYF. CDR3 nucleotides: TGTGCCAGCAGCTTGGCGGGTGGGCTAGCGGGGGATACGCAGTATTTT.

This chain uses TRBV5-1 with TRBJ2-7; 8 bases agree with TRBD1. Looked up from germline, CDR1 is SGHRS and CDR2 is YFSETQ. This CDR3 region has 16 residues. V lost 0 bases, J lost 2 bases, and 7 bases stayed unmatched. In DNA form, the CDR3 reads TGCGCCAGCAGCTTGGGGCTGGACAGGGCTGCCTACGAGCAGTACTTC. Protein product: CASSLGLDRAAYEQYF. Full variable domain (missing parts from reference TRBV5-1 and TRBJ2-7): KAGVTQTPRYLIKTRGQQVTLSCSPISGHRSVSWYQQTPGQGLQFLFEYFSETQRNKGNFPGRFSGRQFSNSRSEMNVSTLELGDSALYLCASSLGLDRAAYEQYFGPGTRLTVT.

The CDR3 region has the DNA TGTGCCAGCAGCTCCGGTTTGTCGGTCCCCTACGAGCAGTACTTC. It translates to CASSSGLSVPYEQYF. The genes are TRBV7-2 and TRBJ2-7; no firm D call. V dropped 4 bases and J dropped 2 bases, with 15 bases sitting between them. The CDR3 covers 15 residues. CDR1 is SGHTA, CDR2 FQGNSA, per germline.

The CDR3 spells CASSSDREVSYNSPLHF. In DNA, the CDR3 is TGTGCCAGCAGTTCAGACAGGGAAGTTTCCTATAATTCACCCCTCCACTTT. J is TRBJ1-6 and V is TRBV28, with 7 bases matching TRBD1. Germline CDR1 is MDHEN and CDR2 is SYDVKM. This CDR3 has 17 amino acids. Trimming removed 4 bases from V and 1 base from J; junction bases left unmatched: 7.

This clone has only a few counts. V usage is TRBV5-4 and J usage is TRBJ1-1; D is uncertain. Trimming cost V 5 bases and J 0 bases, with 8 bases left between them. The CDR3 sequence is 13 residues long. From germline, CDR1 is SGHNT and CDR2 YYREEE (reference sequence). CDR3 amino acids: CASRVRVNTEAFF. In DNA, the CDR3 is TGTGCCAGCAGGGTCCGGGTGAACACTGAAGCTTTCTTT.

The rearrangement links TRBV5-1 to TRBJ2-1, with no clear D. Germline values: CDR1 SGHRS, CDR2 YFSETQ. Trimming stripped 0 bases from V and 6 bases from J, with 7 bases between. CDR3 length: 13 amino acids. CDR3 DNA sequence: TGCGCCAGCAGCTTGGCCTACAGCAATGAGCAGTTCTTC. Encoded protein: CASSLAYSNEQFF. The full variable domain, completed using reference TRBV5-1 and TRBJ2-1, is KAGVTQTPRYLIKTRGQQVTLSCSPISGHRSVSWYQQTPGQGLQFLFEYFSETQRNKGNFPGRFSGRQFSNSRSEMNVSTLELGDSALYLCASSLAYSNEQFFGPGTRLTVL.